The 2 T cell receptor beta chains below were found in one sample sequenced in a study of blood T cell repertoires in COVID-19. Using immunoSEQ multiplex PCR, the repertoire was profiled, and TCRdb retains in-frame clones only, with some absent. Of around 290,000 clones in the sample, 88% were seen once. The sample comprised PBMCs or T cells enriched from blood (not recorded which). These TCRs come from a woman aged 60 to 75 in a cohort exposed to, infected with or recovered from COVID-19 (not recorded which).

This clone was counted only a few times. The chain recombines TRBV7-9 with TRBJ2-3; TRBD2 agrees at 7 bases. Germline CDR1 reads SEHNR; CDR2 reads FQNEAQ (reference sequence). V lost 4 bases, J lost 4 bases, and 11 bases stayed unmatched. The CDR3 is made up of 16 amino acids. CDR3 nucleotide sequence: TGTGCCAGCAGCTCCAGTTCGCGGGGGATGGCAGATACGCAGTATTTT. It yields the protein CASSSSSRGMADTQYF.

This chain links TRBV28 with TRBJ1-2; 7 nucleotides agree with TRBD1. CDR1 MDHEN and CDR2 SYDVKM come from the germline V gene. With V trimmed by 4 bases and J by 1 base, 18 bases remained unmatched. This CDR3 region has 19 residues. The CDR3 coding sequence is TGTGCCAGCAGTTCTCGAATACTTAGACAGGGTGGAGATAACTATGGCTACACCTTC. Its protein is CASSSRILRQGGDNYGYTF.